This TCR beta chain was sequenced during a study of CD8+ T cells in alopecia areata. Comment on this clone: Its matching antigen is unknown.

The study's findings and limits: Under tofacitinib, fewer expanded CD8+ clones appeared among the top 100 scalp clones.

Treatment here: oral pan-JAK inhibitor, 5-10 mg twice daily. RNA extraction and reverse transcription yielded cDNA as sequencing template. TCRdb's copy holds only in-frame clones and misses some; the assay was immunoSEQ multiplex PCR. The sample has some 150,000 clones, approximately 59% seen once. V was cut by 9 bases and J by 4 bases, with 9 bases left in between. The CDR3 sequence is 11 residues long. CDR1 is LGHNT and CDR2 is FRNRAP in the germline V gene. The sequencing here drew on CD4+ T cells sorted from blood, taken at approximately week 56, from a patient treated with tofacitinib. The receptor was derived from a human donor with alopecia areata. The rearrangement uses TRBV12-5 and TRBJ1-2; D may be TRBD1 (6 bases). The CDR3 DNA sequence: TGTGCTAGGGACAGACTCTATGGCTACACCTTC. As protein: CARDRLYGYTF.